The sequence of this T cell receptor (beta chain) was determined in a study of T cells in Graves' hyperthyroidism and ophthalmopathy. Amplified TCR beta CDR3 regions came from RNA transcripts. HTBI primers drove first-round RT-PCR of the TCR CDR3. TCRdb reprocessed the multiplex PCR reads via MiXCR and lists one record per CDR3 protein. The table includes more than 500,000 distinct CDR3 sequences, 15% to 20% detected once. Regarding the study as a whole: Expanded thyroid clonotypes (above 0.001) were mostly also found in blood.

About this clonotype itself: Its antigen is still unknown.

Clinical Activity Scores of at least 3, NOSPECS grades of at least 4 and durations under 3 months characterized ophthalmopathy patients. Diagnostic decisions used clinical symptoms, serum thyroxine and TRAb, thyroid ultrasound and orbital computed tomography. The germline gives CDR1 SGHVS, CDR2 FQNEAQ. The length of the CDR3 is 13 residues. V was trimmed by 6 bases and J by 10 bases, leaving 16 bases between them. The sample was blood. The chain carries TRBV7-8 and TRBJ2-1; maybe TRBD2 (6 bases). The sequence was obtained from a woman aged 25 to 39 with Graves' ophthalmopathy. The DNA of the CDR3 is TGTGCCAGCAGGTCCGGGGACTTCAAGGAGCAGTTCTTC. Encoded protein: CASRSGDFKEQFF.